These 13 T cell receptor beta chains came from one sample sequenced in a study of cytomegalovirus exposure and HLA in healthy donors. Amplification used 60 Vbeta primers and 13 Jbeta primers. Sequencing was performed with immunoSEQ multiplex PCR; in TCRdb, only in-frame clones are kept and a portion is missing. The data show over 200,000 clones, approximately 70% seen once. The sample consisted of PBMCs. The receptor set was obtained from a man between 35 and 55 years old in good health and CMV-seropositive.

The chain carries TRBV7-2 and TRBJ1-4; no clear D. Looked up from germline, CDR1 is SGHTA and CDR2 is FQGNSA. The CDR3 loop spans 15 amino acids. The V end was cut by 5 bases, the J end by 7 bases, with 17 bases between. The CDR3 DNA follows: TGTGCCAGCAGCCATGGTGTTTCCAGCGGTGAAAAACTGTTTTTT. As protein: CASSHGVSSGEKLFF.

The J gene is TRBJ1-2, the V gene TRBV13; possible D gene TRBD1, 6 bases. The V gene's germline CDR1 is PRHDT and CDR2 FYEKMQ (reference sequence). This CDR3 spans 13 amino acids. V lost 3 bases and J 2 bases, leaving 7 bases between the germline ends. The CDR3 loop is CASSFDRNYGYTF. DNA of the CDR3: TGTGCCAGCAGCTTTGACAGGAACTATGGCTACACCTTC.

The rearrangement joins TRBV10-3 to TRBJ2-1, with 12 bases lining up with TRBD1. Trimming took 6 bases from V and 9 from J; bases not matched to a gene: 12. The CDR3 is 16 amino acids. The V gene's germline CDR1 is ENHRY and CDR2 SYGVKD. CDR3 residues: CAISQGGQGAFSEQFF. The CDR3 DNA reads TGTGCCATCAGCCAGGGGGGACAGGGGGCGTTCAGTGAGCAGTTCTTC.

This chain joins TRBV6-1 and TRBJ1-4, with D unclear. The ends were cut back, 1 base at V and 8 bases at J, with 20 bases in the middle. CDR1 is MNHNS, CDR2 SASEGT, per germline. The CDR3 is 17 amino acids. This chain's CDR3 is CASSEDGLPRMWEKLFF. CDR3 DNA sequence: TGTGCCAGCAGTGAAGACGGACTGCCTCGGATGTGGGAAAAACTGTTTTTT.

This clone has more than one count but fewer than ten. Other DNA sequences in the same sample also yield this CDR3. This chain joins TRBV14 and TRBJ2-7, with 10 bases identical to TRBD2. Germline assignment: CDR1 SGHDN and CDR2 FVKESK. Germline trimming cut 4 bases from V and 7 bases from J; bases unmatched to any gene: 13. This CDR3 is built from 16 residues. CDR3: CASSRDLGSSGGEQYF. The CDR3 coding sequence is TGTGCCAGCAGCCGCGACCTAGGGTCTAGCGGGGGTGAGCAGTACTTC.

This chain uses TRBV13 with TRBJ2-1, with D unclear. V was shortened by 0 bases and J by 5 bases, with 5 bases between the two germline ends. Germline CDR1 is PRHDT and CDR2 is FYEKMQ (reference sequence). This CDR3 is 13 amino acids long. CDR3 sequence reads: CASSLGLNNEQFF. The CDR3 bases are TGTGCCAGCAGCTTAGGTCTAAACAATGAGCAGTTCTTC. The full variable domain, with the rest looked up from reference TRBV13 and TRBJ2-1, is AAGVIQSPRHLIKEKRETATLKCYPIPRHDTVYWYQQGPGQDPQFLISFYEKMQSDKGSIPDRFSAQQFSDYHSELNMSSLELGDSALYFCASSLGLNNEQFFGPGTRLTVL.

V is TRBV4-3 and J is TRBJ2-5, with TRBD2 matching over 11 bases. The V and J ends lost 2 bases and 4 bases, in that order; junction bases with no gene match: 9. This CDR3 region has 17 residues. CDR1 is LGHNA and CDR2 is YSLEER in the germline V gene. The CDR3 is CASSQSLSGGAGETQYF. CDR3 coding DNA: TGCGCCAGCAGCCAAAGCCTTAGCGGGGGGGCCGGAGAGACCCAGTACTTC.

The V and J genes are TRBV29-1 and TRBJ1-1; no clear D. This CDR3 has 13 amino acids. Per germline, CDR1 SQVTM and CDR2 ANQGSEA. V was trimmed by 6 bases and J by 1 base, leaving 12 bases between them. The CDR3, as DNA: TGCAGCGTCGCTCTATCGAAGAACACTGAAGCTTTCTTT. Translated, it gives CSVALSKNTEAFF.

The chain combines TRBV14 with TRBJ2-7; TRBD1 might be the D (5 bases). This CDR3 is 14 amino acids long. Looked up from germline, CDR1 is SGHDN and CDR2 is FVKESK. V gave up 2 bases and J gave up 0 bases, with 8 bases separating them. Written as DNA, the CDR3 is TGTGCCAGCAGCCAACTAGGGGTCTCCTACGAGCAGTACTTC. As protein: CASSQLGVSYEQYF.

The chain uses TRBV7-2 and TRBJ2-5; TRBD2 agrees at 8 bases. Germline V gives CDR1 SGHTA, CDR2 FQGNSA. With 3 bases clipped from V and 2 bases from J, the junction kept 5 bases outside the gene matches. The CDR3 has 15 residues. CDR3 in amino acids: CASSFQRGSQETQYF. CDR3 nucleotides: TGTGCCAGCAGCTTCCAGCGGGGGAGTCAAGAGACCCAGTACTTC.

This sequence joins TRBV4-1 and TRBJ2-5, with TRBD1 matching over 7 bases. Near its end, the DNA agrees better with TRBJ2-7, so the J call may be wrong. Germline V gene data show CDR1 as MGHRA and CDR2 as YSYEKL. The CDR3 has 13 residues. CDR3 region: CASSQRDSYEQYF. CDR3 sequence (DNA): TGCGCCAGCAGCCAACGGGACAGTTACGAGCAGTACTTC.

J is TRBJ1-1 and V is TRBV19; 10 bases agree with TRBD1. V dropped 6 bases and J dropped 0; count of bases not matched to a gene: 10. Germline V gene sequence: CDR1 LNHDA, CDR2 SQIVND (reference sequence). The CDR3 contains 17 residues. The DNA for the CDR3 is TGTGCCAGTAGCCGCCGGGACAGGGGAAGGGTGAACACTGAAGCTTTCTTT. Protein: CASSRRDRGRVNTEAFF.

The chain recombines TRBV2 with TRBJ2-1; 9 bases fit TRBD2. V lost 4 bases to trimming and J lost 7 bases; unmatched junction nucleotides: 5. This CDR3 is 14 amino acids long. Germline V gene data show CDR1 as SNHLY and CDR2 as FYNNEI. This chain's CDR3 is CASSGTSAGNEQFF. As DNA, the CDR3 is TGTGCCAGCAGTGGGACTAGCGCAGGGAATGAGCAGTTCTTC. Using reference TRBV2 and TRBJ2-1 for the parts outside the CDR3, the full variable domain is EPEVTQTPSHQVTQMGQEVILRCVPISNHLYFYWYRQILGQKVEFLVSFYNNEISEKSEIFDDQFSVERPDGSNFTLKIRSTKLEDSAMYFCASSGTSAGNEQFFGPGTRLTVL.